The clone carrying this TCR beta chain came up many times. The junction does not match germline at one end; this may be a read error. The data stem from a study of T cells in Graves' hyperthyroidism and ophthalmopathy. Hyperthyroidism patients were newly diagnosed, had disease duration under 2 months, and were aged 18 to 65 years. It was uncontrolled infection, other autoimmune disease, pregnancy or lactation that excluded patients. Before ophthalmopathy appeared, progressors gave blood at initial hyperthyroidism diagnosis. From RNA transcripts, TCR beta CDR3 regions were amplified. TCR CDR3 underwent first-round RT-PCR with the HTBI primer set. TCRdb reanalysed the multiplex PCR reads using MiXCR and keeps one entry per CDR3 protein. The data show about 180,000 distinct CDR3 sequences, 9.4% seen once. Germline V gives CDR1 SGHRS, CDR2 YFSETQ. The CDR3 contains 14 residues.

Sequenced: blood. This receptor was taken from a woman aged 18-29 years with Graves' hyperthyroidism that later progressed to Graves' ophthalmopathy. This sequence joins TRBV5-1 and TRBJ2-3, with no clear D. CDR3 region: CASSPGTSTDTQYF. The CDR3 DNA follows: TGTGCCAGCAGCCCCGGTACTAGCACAGATACGCAGTATTTT.